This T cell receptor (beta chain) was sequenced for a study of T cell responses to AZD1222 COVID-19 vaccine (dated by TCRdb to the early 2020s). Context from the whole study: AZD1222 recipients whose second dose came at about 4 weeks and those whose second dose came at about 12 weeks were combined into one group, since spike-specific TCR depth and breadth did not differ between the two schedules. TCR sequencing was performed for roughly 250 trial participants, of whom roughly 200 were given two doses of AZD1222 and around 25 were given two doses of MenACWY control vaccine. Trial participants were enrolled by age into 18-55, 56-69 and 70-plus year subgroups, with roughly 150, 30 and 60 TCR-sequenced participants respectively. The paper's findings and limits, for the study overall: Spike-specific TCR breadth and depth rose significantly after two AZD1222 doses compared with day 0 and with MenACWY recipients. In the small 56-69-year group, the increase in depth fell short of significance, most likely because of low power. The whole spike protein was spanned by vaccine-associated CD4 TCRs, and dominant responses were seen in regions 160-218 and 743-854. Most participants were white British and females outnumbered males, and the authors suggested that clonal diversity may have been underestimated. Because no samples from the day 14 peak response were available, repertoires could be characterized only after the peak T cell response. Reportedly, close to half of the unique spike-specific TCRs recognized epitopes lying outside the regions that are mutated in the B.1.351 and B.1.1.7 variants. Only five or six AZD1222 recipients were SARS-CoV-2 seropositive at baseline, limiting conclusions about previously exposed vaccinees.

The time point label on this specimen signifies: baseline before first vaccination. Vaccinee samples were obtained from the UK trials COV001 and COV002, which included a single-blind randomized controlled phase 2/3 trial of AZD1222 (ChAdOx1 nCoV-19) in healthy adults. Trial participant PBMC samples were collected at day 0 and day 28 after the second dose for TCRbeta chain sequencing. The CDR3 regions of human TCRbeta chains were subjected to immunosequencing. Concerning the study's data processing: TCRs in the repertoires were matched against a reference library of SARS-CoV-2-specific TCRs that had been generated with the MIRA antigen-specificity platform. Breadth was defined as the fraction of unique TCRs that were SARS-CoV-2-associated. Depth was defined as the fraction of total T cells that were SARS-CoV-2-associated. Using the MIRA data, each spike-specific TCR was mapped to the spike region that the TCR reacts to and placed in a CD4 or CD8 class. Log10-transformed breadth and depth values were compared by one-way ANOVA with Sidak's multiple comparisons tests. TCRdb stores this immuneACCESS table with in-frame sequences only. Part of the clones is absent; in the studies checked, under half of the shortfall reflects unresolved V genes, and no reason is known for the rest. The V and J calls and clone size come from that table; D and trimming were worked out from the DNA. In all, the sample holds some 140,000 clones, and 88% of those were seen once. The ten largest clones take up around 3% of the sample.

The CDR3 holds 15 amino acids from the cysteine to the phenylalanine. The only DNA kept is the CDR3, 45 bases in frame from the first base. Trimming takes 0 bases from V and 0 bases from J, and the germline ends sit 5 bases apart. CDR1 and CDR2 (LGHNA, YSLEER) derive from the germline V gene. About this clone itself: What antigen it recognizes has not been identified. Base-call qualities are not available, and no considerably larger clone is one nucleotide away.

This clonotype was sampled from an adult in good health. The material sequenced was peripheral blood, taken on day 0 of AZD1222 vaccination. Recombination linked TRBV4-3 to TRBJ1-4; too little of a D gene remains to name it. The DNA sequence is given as TGCGCCAGCAGCCAAGAGCATGCAACTAATGAAAAACTGTTTTTT. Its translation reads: CASSQEHATNEKLFF.